This TCR beta chain is drawn from a study of identical twins. Overall study findings and caveats: Out-of-frame alpha sequences common to twins exhibited a surplus of low generation probability. For cord blood, abundant beta clonotypes had fewer insertions, unlike memory repertoires, which showed none. Part of the zero-insertion signal could reflect confounding by invariant MAIT and iNKT cells.

As regards this clonotype: What it binds is not known.

TCRdb re-called the 5' RACE reads through MiXCR, storing one row per CDR3 protein. This table holds about 240,000 distinct CDR3 sequences, more than 9% found once. The V gene lost 3 bases and the J gene lost 4 bases, with 15 bases spanning the gap. This CDR3 is 14 amino acids long. Germline CDR1 reads DFQATT; CDR2 reads SNEGSKA (reference sequence). Donors uniformly comprised healthy Caucasians. This chain joins TRBV20-1 and TRBJ1-2; perhaps TRBD1 as D (6 bases). Sequenced sample: memory T cells sorted from blood. The clonotype was recovered from a man between 45 and 60 years old in good health. CDR3: CSARPWGPGYGYTF. In DNA form, the CDR3 reads TGCAGTGCTAGGCCCTGGGGGCCGGGCTATGGCTACACCTTC.